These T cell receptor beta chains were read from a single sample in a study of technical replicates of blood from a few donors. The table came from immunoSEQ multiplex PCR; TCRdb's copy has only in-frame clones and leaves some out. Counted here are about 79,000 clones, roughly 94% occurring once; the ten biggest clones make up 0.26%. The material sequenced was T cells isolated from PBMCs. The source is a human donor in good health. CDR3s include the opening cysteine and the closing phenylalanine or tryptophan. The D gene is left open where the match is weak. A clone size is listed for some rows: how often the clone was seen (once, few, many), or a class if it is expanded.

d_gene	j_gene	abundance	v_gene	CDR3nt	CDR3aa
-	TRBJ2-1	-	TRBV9	TGTGCCAGCAGCGAAACAGGATTAGACAATGAGCAGTTCTTC	CASSETGLDNEQFF
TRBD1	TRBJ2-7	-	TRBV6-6	TGTGCCAGCAGTTTCACCGGGACAGTCTCCTACGAGCAGTACTTC	CASSFTGTVSYEQYF
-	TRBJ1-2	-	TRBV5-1	TGCGCCAGCAGCTTGGAGGCAGGAGGATCTAACTATGGCTACACCTTC	CASSLEAGGSNYGYTF
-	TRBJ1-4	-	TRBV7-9	TGTGCCAGCAGCTTAGACGAGGCGGTACGGGAAAAACTGTTTTTT	CASSLDEAVREKLFF
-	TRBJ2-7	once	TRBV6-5	TGTGCCAGCAGGGCCAGACAGGCCTCCTACGAGCAGTACTTC	CASRARQASYEQYF
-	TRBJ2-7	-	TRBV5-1	TGCGCCAGCAGTTCGGACAGACTTACGAGCCATGGGCAGTACTTC	CASSSDRLTSHGQYF
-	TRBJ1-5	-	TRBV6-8	TGTGCCAGCAGACCCGGTCTAAGTAGCAATCAGCCCCAGCATTTT	CASRPGLSSNQPQHF
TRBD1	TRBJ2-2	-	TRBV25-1	TGTGCCAGCGGGGACAGGGTAGAAAACGGGGAGCTGTTTTTT	CASGDRVENGELFF
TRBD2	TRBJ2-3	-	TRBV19	TGTGCCAGTAGAAGGCGGGAGGGCCGCGATACGCAGTATTTT	CASRRREGRDTQYF
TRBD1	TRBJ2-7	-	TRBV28	TGTGCCAGCAGTTTCAACCAGGGGGTCGAGCAGTACTTC	CASSFNQGVEQYF
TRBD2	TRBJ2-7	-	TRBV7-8	TGTGCCAGCAGCTTTTGGCGGGAGGGCCTGGATATGGACGAGCAGTACTTC	CASSFWREGLDMDEQYF
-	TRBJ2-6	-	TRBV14	TGTGCCAGCAGCCAAGAGGTTAGCTCTGGGGCCAACGTCCTGACTTTC	CASSQEVSSGANVLTF
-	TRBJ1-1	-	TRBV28	TGTGCCAGCAGTTCCACACGGCGGGGGGTGAACACTGAAGCTTTCTTT	CASSSTRRGVNTEAFF
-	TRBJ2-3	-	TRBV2	TGTGCCACGACCGACAGGCTCCGCACAGATACGCAGTATTTT	CATTDRLRTDTQYF
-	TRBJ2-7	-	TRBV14	TGTGCCAGCAGCCAAACACGTTACGAGCAGTACTTC	CASSQTRYEQYF
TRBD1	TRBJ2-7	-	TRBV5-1	TGCGCCAGCAGCTTGGGGCAGGGGGCCCGCGAGCAGTACTTC	CASSLGQGAREQYF
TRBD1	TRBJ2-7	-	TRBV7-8	TGTGCCAGCAGCGCCGGGACAGCGAGCGAGCAGTACTTC	CASSAGTASEQYF
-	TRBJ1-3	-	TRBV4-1	TGCGCCAGCAGCCAGCCAGGAACGGGGAGGGACACCATATATTTT	CASSQPGTGRDTIYF
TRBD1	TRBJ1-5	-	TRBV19	TGTGCCAGTAGTACCACAGGGGGCGGTGGTCAGCCCCAGCATTTT	CASSTTGGGGQPQHF
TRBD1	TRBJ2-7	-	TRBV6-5	TGTGCCAGCAGTCGGGTGACAGGGGACTACGAGCAGTACTTC	CASSRVTGDYEQYF
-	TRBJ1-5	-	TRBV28	TGTGCCAGCAGTCCGGACTATGCCCGGGGGGGCAATCAGCCCCAGCATTTT	CASSPDYARGGNQPQHF
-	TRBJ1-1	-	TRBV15	TGTGCCACCAGCGAAGGACAGTATGAAGCTTTCTTT	CATSEGQYEAFF
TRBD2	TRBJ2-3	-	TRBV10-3	TGTGCCATCAGTTCCTTTGCGGGGGGCCTAACAGATACGCAGTATTTT	CAISSFAGGLTDTQYF
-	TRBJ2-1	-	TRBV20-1	TGCAGTGCTAGGTTCGGCGGCGAGCAGTTCTTC	CSARFGGEQFF
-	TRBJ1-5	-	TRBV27	TGTGCCAGTCAAGACAGCCCGAATAGCAATCAGCCCCAGCATTTT	CASQDSPNSNQPQHF
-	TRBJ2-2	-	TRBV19	TGTGCCAGTAGTCAACAGGGAACCGGGGAGCTGTTTTTT	CASSQQGTGELFF
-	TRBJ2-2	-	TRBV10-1	TGCGCCAGATCTCAGGGGCGAGGCACCGGGGAGCTGTTTTTT	CARSQGRGTGELFF
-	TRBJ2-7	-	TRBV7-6	TGTGCCAGCAGCTCTTTCTCCTACGAGCAGTACTTC	CASSSFSYEQYF
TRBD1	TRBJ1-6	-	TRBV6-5	TGTGCCAGCAGAGTGGACAGGGAGTATTCACCCCTCCACTTT	CASRVDREYSPLHF
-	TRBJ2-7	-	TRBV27	TGTGCCAGCAGTTTCAACGGGATCCTCATGCCCTACGAGCAGTACTTC	CASSFNGILMPYEQYF
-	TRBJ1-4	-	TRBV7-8	TGTGCCAGCAGCTTCTCGGAGTGGGCAGGGCAAGAGTTTTTT	CASSFSEWAGQEFF